The T cell receptor beta chain described here comes from a study of OX40 agonist ivuxolimab in advanced cancers. About the study: Allowance was made for prior anti-PD-1, anti-PD-L1 or anti-CTLA-4 therapy, and approximately 41% had some. Notes on the study in general: Nonresponders, in some cases, also had low normalized T-cell clonal expansion. At 0.1 to 3.0 mg/kg, clonal expansion of CD4+ and CD8+ blood T cells had occurred by week 6.

This clone was seen a few times. Its antigen remains unknown. The CDR3 covers 14 residues. V lost 3 bases and J lost 0, with 7 bases in between. Germline V lookup: CDR1 SGHTA, CDR2 FQGTGA. Baseline was the first blood sampling point, followed by cycle 4 day 1 and cycle 7 day 1. The protocol was immunoSEQ multiplex PCR, while the TCRdb copy is restricted to in-frame clones and leaves out a portion. The sample carries about 48,000 clones, roughly 91% recorded once. The clonotype was recovered from an adult with an advanced solid tumor such as melanoma, head and neck, liver or kidney cancer. The genes are TRBV7-3 and TRBJ2-3; D not certain. Specimen: CD4+ or CD8+ T cells sorted from blood, collected in a trial of the OX40 agonist ivuxolimab. CDR3 in DNA: TGTGCCAGCAGCTTCACCGGGAGCACAGATACGCAGTATTTT. This codes for CASSFTGSTDTQYF.